These T cell receptor beta chains were read from a single sample in a study of T cells after yellow fever vaccination. TCRdb itself ran the 5' RACE reads through MiXCR, one entry per CDR3 protein. The sample includes roughly 400,000 distinct CDR3 sequences, roughly a sixth of them seen just once. Here the sequenced sample was PBMCs, taken before the yellow fever booster vaccination. The receptor source for this set is a man aged 18 to 35 who received the YFV17D yellow fever vaccine. CDR3s leave out the opening cysteine and the closing phenylalanine or tryptophan. A D gene is named only where the DNA matches it firmly.

TRBV7-8,NA,TRBJ1-5,ASSFTRGLWGRGNQPQH
TRBV20-1,TRBD2,TRBJ2-3,SAATGTSGGMQY
TRBV20-1,TRBD1,TRBJ1-6,SARVWTGRNSPLH
TRBV20-1,NA,TRBJ1-2,SARAGERPGYT
TRBV7-9,TRBD1,TRBJ1-1,ASSQTGETEAF
TRBV20-1,NA,TRBJ2-5,SANPRQQETQY
TRBV7-9,NA,TRBJ1-3,ASSWTASGNTIY
TRBV7-9,TRBD1,TRBJ2-7,ASSLNRGEYEQY
TRBV7-9,NA,TRBJ1-1,ASSITGDTEAF
TRBV20-1,NA,TRBJ2-1,SACHHEQF
TRBV9,NA,TRBJ2-2,ASSVSRANTGELF
TRBV6-2/TRBV6-3,NA,TRBJ2-2,ASSSQPSGVGELF
TRBV6-5,NA,TRBJ1-1,ASFIWGADTEAF
TRBV4-1,TRBD2,TRBJ2-3,ASSQVGTSGGTPLYTDTQY
TRBV5-1,TRBD1,TRBJ2-7,ASSGGQGGEEY
TRBV7-8,NA,TRBJ2-2,ASRPRRVAGELF
TRBV4-1,NA,TRBJ1-1,ASSQQTGMNTEAF
TRBV4-3,TRBD2,TRBJ2-1,ASSQEIASSGDYNEQF
TRBV24-1,TRBD2,TRBJ2-1,ATSDNSGGWDEQF
TRBV12-3/TRBV12-4,NA,TRBJ2-7,ASRFSPDGTYEQY
TRBV12-3/TRBV12-4,NA,TRBJ1-1,ASSSTRGTEAF
TRBV6-2/TRBV6-3,NA,TRBJ1-1,ASSLTGTQGGFTEAF
TRBV24-1,TRBD2,TRBJ2-3,ATSDLAGDGDTQY
TRBV9,NA,TRBJ1-6,ASSVEPGRDSPLH
TRBV7-6,TRBD2,TRBJ2-3,ASSPPEAGDTTDTQY
TRBV13,NA,TRBJ2-7,ASSLYAPGAGGEQY
TRBV3-1,NA,TRBJ1-1,ASSRQPPGTNTEAF
TRBV15,NA,TRBJ2-7,ATSSDGPEQY
TRBV19,NA,TRBJ1-5,ASSKGHFNQPQH
TRBV20-1,NA,TRBJ1-1,SPRPLNTEAF
TRBV4-3,TRBD1,TRBJ1-2,ASSQDRGQGARDYGYT
TRBV20-1,TRBD2,TRBJ2-3,SASSSGLAGSTDTQY
TRBV13,TRBD2,TRBJ2-5,ASSLGPTSGDQETQY
TRBV12-3/TRBV12-4,NA,TRBJ2-3,ASNPGRPFDTQY
TRBV24-1,NA,TRBJ1-2,ATSITETYGYT
TRBV4-3,TRBD2,TRBJ2-3,ASSQIGGGTDTQY
TRBV4-3,TRBD1,TRBJ1-4,ASSIRTGYNEKLF
TRBV5-1,NA,TRBJ1-1,ASSLRWAGTEAF
TRBV12-3/TRBV12-4,NA,TRBJ2-1,ASTIGGIYSFGQF
TRBV4-1,NA,TRBJ2-2,ASSQPYGTEDTGELF
TRBV15,NA,TRBJ2-5,ATSRVSVGWRETQY
TRBV3-1,NA,TRBJ2-5,ASSPVLAGAAATQY
TRBV5-1,NA,TRBJ2-3,ASSLAGQITDTQY
TRBV7-2,TRBD1,TRBJ2-3,ASSPGTGRADTQY
TRBV20-1,NA,TRBJ2-7,SAQTRGRTYEQY
TRBV29-1,TRBD2,TRBJ2-3,SVEDKRGGQY
TRBV6-2/TRBV6-3,TRBD2,TRBJ2-5,ASSYRSSGGETQY
TRBV4-3,TRBD2,TRBJ2-7,ASSQDRELAGSPYEQY
TRBV12-3/TRBV12-4,NA,TRBJ1-2,ASSSTWNGYT
TRBV27,NA,TRBJ2-7,ASSPSVRSYEQY
TRBV7-9,NA,TRBJ2-7,ASSFSGQIYEQY
TRBV7-9,NA,TRBJ1-3,ASSPRPTQAGGNTIY
TRBV7-2,NA,TRBJ2-7,ASSSNLGSYEQY
TRBV9,NA,TRBJ2-3,ASSVNGATDTQY